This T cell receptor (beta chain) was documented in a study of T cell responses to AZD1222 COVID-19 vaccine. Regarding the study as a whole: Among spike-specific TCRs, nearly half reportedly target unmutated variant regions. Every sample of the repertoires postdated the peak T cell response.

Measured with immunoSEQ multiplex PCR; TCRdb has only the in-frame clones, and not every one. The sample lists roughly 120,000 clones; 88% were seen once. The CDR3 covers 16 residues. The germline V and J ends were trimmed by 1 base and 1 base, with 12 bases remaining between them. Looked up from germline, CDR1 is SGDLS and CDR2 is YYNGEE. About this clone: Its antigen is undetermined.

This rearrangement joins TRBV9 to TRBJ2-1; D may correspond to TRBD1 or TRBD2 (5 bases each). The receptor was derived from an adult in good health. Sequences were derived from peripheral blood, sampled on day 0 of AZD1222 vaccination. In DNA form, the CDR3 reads TGTGCCAGCAGCGTACGGGGCCAGCATTCCTACAATGAGCAGTTCTTC. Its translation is CASSVRGQHSYNEQFF.